Listed below are T cell receptor beta chains from one sample, sequenced in a study of CD8+ T cells in alopecia areata. Libraries were prepared by immunoSEQ multiplex PCR; TCRdb keeps only in-frame clonotypes and omits some of them. Counted here are 120,000 to 150,000 clones, roughly 48% occurring once; the ten biggest clones make up approximately 6.6%. Source material: CD4+ T cells sorted from blood. The receptors derive from a human donor with alopecia areata. Each CDR3 is given with its conserved first and last residue. The D gene is left open where the match is weak. Clone size is given for some rows only: seen once, a few or many times, or a class if the clone is expanded.

DNA,CDR3,D,size,V,J
TGCGCCAGCAGCCAAACCCCCTTAGGCGAGCAGTACTTC,CASSQTPLGEQYF,NA,NA,TRBV4-1,TRBJ2-7
TGCAGCGTTTCGCCTTATGGGGGGCAGTTCTTC,CSVSPYGGQFF,NA,NA,TRBV29-1,TRBJ2-1
TGTGCCAGCAGTGGGACACCATACAATGAGCAGTTCTTC,CASSGTPYNEQFF,NA,NA,TRBV2,TRBJ2-1
TGCGCCAGCAGCATTCCACAGGGGGCTGGGGAGCAGTACTTC,CASSIPQGAGEQYF,TRBD1,NA,TRBV5-1,TRBJ2-7
TGCGCCAGCAGCCAAGATGCGTCAGGGGACGGCTACACCTTC,CASSQDASGDGYTF,NA,few,TRBV4-1,TRBJ1-2
TGTGCCAGCTCTCGTCGACAGGGCTACCAAGAGACCCAGTACTTC,CASSRRQGYQETQYF,TRBD1,NA,TRBV18,TRBJ2-5
TGTGCCAGCAGTTGGGACGCCCCGAGGGAGCAGTACTTC,CASSWDAPREQYF,NA,NA,TRBV6-1,TRBJ2-7
TGTGCCAGCAGCCTCCGGGCCCTGAGCTACGAGCAGTACTTC,CASSLRALSYEQYF,NA,few,TRBV27,TRBJ2-7
TGTGCCAGCACCTCAGGAGGTAGCCCGGTTAACGAGCAGTACTTC,CASTSGGSPVNEQYF,NA,NA,TRBV28,TRBJ2-7
TGCGCCAGCAGCTTGGTCTCGCAGGGGGCTGATGAGCAGTTCTTC,CASSLVSQGADEQFF,TRBD1,NA,TRBV5-1,TRBJ2-1
TGTGCCTGGGGGGACCTGACGGAGACCCAGTACTTC,CAWGDLTETQYF,NA,once,TRBV30,TRBJ2-5
TGTGCCAGCAGCGGCCGACAGGGCCCGCATAACAATGAGCAGTTCTTC,CASSGRQGPHNNEQFF,TRBD1,NA,TRBV9,TRBJ2-1
TGCGCCAGCAGCCTGACAGCGCTCTATGGCTACACCTTC,CASSLTALYGYTF,NA,NA,TRBV4-1,TRBJ1-2
TGCAGCGTTGAATCTCGGGAGACCCAGTACTTC,CSVESRETQYF,NA,NA,TRBV29-1,TRBJ2-5
TGTGCCAGCAGCGCGACAGGGGAGGGTAGCATTCAGTACTTC,CASSATGEGSIQYF,NA,NA,TRBV9,TRBJ2-4
TGCAGCGTTGGTGTCAGCTCCTACGAGCAGTACTTC,CSVGVSSYEQYF,NA,few,TRBV29-1,TRBJ2-7
TGTGCCAGCAGTTCGCAGCGCGGGTATGGCTACACCTTC,CASSSQRGYGYTF,NA,NA,TRBV27,TRBJ1-2
TGCAGCGTTGAAGTGACAGGGAGGGACACTGAAGCTTTCTTT,CSVEVTGRDTEAFF,TRBD1,few,TRBV29-1,TRBJ1-1
TGCAGCGTCAGGGCAGCGGGAGTCCCAGATACGCAGTATTTT,CSVRAAGVPDTQYF,TRBD2,few,TRBV29-1,TRBJ2-3
TGTGCCAGCAGTGACGATGCGGGAAGTATAGCTTACGAGCAGTACTTC,CASSDDAGSIAYEQYF,NA,NA,TRBV2,TRBJ2-7
TGTGCCAGCAGCTGGCGACAGGGAAGCACAGATACGCAGTATTTT,CASSWRQGSTDTQYF,TRBD1,few,TRBV7-8,TRBJ2-3
TGCGCCAGCAGTCAATCCGTACGGGTGGGGCAGTACTTC,CASSQSVRVGQYF,NA,NA,TRBV23-1,TRBJ2-7
TGTGCCAGCAGCTTAAATCAGGACTTAAACATTCAGTACTTC,CASSLNQDLNIQYF,NA,NA,TRBV11-2,TRBJ2-4
TGTGCCTACCGGGACACGAGCGGCTATGGCTACACCTTC,CAYRDTSGYGYTF,NA,NA,TRBV30,TRBJ1-2
TGTGCCACCAGCAACGGGGACAGGGGCGATCAGCCCCAGCATTTT,CATSNGDRGDQPQHF,TRBD1,NA,TRBV15,TRBJ1-5
TGTGCCAGCAGTTTGGAAGGGAGGAGCACAGATACGCAGTATTTT,CASSLEGRSTDTQYF,NA,NA,TRBV27,TRBJ2-3
TGTGCCAGCAGTCGCGTCGGCGGAATAAACACCGGGGAGCTGTTTTTT,CASSRVGGINTGELFF,NA,NA,TRBV11-3,TRBJ2-2
TGCAGCGTCGGAAGGGGGCAGAACTATGGCTACACCTTC,CSVGRGQNYGYTF,TRBD1,NA,TRBV29-1,TRBJ1-2
TGCAGCGTTGCCCATCCAGGGAGCGGGAGTTTTATCGGGGAGCTGTTTTTT,CSVAHPGSGSFIGELFF,TRBD2,NA,TRBV29-1,TRBJ2-2
TGTGCCAGCAGTCGGGCAGGGAAAACTGAAGCTTTCTTT,CASSRAGKTEAFF,NA,once,TRBV25-1,TRBJ1-1
TGCAGCGTTAGTTTGGGGACAGGGGGCAATCAGCCCCAGCATTTT,CSVSLGTGGNQPQHF,TRBD1,few,TRBV29-1,TRBJ1-5
TGTGCCAGCAGCTTGTCCCCGGGAGTTCGTCAGCCCCAGCATTTT,CASSLSPGVRQPQHF,NA,NA,TRBV5-6,TRBJ1-5
TGTGCCAGCAGCTTGGATCCGAGCTCCTACGAGCAGTACTTC,CASSLDPSSYEQYF,NA,NA,TRBV5-4,TRBJ2-7
TGTGCCTGGAGGGGCGGCCCAAGGGCGTTCTTC,CAWRGGPRAFF,NA,few,TRBV30,TRBJ2-1
TGTGCCAGCAGTCCGCCCGGCGTACACATTCAGTACTTC,CASSPPGVHIQYF,NA,NA,TRBV28,TRBJ2-4
TGTGCCATTATTAGCGGGAGGGGTAATGAGCAGTTCTTC,CAIISGRGNEQFF,TRBD2,NA,TRBV28,TRBJ2-1
TGCAGCGTTGAAGATCTGGGTCCCCGGACAGTAGAGACCCAGTACTTC,CSVEDLGPRTVETQYF,NA,few,TRBV29-1,TRBJ2-5
TGTGCCAGTAGCCCAATCATCCACGGGACAGCAGCTTACGAGCAGTACTTC,CASSPIIHGTAAYEQYF,TRBD1,NA,TRBV19,TRBJ2-7
TGTGCCTGGAGTGTAAACAGGGACCAGCCCCAGCATTTT,CAWSVNRDQPQHF,NA,once,TRBV30,TRBJ1-5
TGCAGTGCCAGGGGACAGTACGAGCAGTACTTC,CSARGQYEQYF,TRBD1,NA,TRBV20-1,TRBJ2-7
TGCGCCAGCAGCTTGGCGGGGACTTCAACCTACGAGCAGTACTTC,CASSLAGTSTYEQYF,NA,NA,TRBV5-1,TRBJ2-7
TGCAGCGTTGATGATGTTAGCACAGATACGCAGTATTTT,CSVDDVSTDTQYF,NA,NA,TRBV29-1,TRBJ2-3
TGTGCCAGCAGCCAAGACAGGCCGGATGAGCAGTTCTTC,CASSQDRPDEQFF,NA,NA,TRBV4-2,TRBJ2-1
TGTGCCAGCAGCCAGAGCCCCGGACAGAAGTATTTT,CASSQSPGQKYF,NA,few,TRBV14,TRBJ2-3
TGCAGCGTTCTCTCAGAGACCCAGTACTTC,CSVLSETQYF,NA,NA,TRBV29-1,TRBJ2-5
TGTGCCAGCAGCCGGACCCGGGGGGGTGAGCAGTTCTTC,CASSRTRGGEQFF,TRBD2,NA,TRBV7-3,TRBJ2-1
TGTGCCAGCAGTCCGCTGGGGGGAGGGCCCCACGAGCAGTACTTC,CASSPLGGGPHEQYF,TRBD2,NA,TRBV28,TRBJ2-7